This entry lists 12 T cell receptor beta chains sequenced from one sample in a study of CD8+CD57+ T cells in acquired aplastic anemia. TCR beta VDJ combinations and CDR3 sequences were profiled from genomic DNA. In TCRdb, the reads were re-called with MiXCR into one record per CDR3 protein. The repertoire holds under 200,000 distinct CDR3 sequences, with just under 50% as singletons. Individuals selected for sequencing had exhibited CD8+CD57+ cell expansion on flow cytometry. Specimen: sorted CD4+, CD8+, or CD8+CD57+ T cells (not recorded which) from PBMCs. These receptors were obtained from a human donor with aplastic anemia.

The CDR3 is CASSMGAMDTQYF. The CDR3 region has the DNA TGTGCCAGTAGTATGGGGGCCATGGATACGCAGTATTTT. The rearrangement links TRBV19 to TRBJ2-3; the D gene is possibly TRBD1 (6 bases). From germline, CDR1 is LNHDA and CDR2 SQIVND (reference sequence). Trimming removed 3 bases from V and 6 bases from J, with 10 bases in between. This CDR3 region has 13 residues.

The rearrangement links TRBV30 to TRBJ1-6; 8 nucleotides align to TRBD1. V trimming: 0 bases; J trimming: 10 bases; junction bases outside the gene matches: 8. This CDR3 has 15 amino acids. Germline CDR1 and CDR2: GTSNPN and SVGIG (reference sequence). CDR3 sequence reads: CAWSVPDRATSPLHF. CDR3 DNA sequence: TGTGCCTGGAGTGTACCGGACAGGGCAACATCACCCCTCCACTTT.

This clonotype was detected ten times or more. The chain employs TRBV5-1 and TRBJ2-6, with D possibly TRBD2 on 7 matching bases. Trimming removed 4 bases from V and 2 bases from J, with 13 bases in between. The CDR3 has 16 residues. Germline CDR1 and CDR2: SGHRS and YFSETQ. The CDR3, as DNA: TGCGCCAGCAGCCCCTCGGGGGGCACTGGGGCCAACGTCCTGACTTTC. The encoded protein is CASSPSGGTGANVLTF.

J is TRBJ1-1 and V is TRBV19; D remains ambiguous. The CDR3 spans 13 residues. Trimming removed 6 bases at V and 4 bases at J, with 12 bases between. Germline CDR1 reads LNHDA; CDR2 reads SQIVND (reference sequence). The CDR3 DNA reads TGTGCCAGTAGGGCGGGCGTGGGCACTGAAGCTTTCTTT. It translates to CASRAGVGTEAFF. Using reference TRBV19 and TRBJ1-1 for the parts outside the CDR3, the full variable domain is DGGITQSPKYLFRKEGQNVTLSCEQNLNHDAMYWYRQDPGQGLRLIYYSQIVNDFQKGDIAEGYSVSREKKESFPLTVTSAQKNPTAFYLCASRAGVGTEAFFGQGTRLTVV.

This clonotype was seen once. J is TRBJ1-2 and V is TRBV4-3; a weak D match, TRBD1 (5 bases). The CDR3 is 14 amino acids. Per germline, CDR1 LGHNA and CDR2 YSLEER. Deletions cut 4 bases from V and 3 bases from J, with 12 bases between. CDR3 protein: CASSPVREYYGYTF. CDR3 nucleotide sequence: TGCGCCAGCAGCCCGGTCAGGGAGTACTATGGCTACACCTTC.

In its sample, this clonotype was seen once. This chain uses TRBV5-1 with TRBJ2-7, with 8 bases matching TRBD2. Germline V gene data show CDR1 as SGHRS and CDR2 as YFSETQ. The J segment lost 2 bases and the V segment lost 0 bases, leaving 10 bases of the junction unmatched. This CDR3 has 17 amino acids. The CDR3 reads CASSLVGVAGTPYEQYF. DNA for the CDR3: TGCGCCAGCAGCTTGGTCGGGGTAGCGGGAACCCCCTACGAGCAGTACTTC.

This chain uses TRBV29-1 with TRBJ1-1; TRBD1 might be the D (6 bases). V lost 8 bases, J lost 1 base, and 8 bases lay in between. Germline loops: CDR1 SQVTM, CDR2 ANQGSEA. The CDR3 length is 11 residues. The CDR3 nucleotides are TGCAGCAGGACAGAGAACACTGAAGCTTTCTTT. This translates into CSRTENTEAFF.

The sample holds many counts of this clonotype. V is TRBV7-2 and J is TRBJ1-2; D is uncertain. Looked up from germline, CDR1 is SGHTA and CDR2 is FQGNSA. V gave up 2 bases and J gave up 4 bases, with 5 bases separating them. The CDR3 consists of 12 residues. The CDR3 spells CASSLMVYGYTF. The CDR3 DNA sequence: TGTGCCAGCAGCTTAATGGTCTATGGCTACACCTTC.

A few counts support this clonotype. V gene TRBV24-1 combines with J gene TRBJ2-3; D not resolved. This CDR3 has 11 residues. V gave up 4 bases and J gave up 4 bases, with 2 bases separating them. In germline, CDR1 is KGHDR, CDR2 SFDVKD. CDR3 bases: TGTGCCACCAGTGAGGCAGATACGCAGTATTTT. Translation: CATSEADTQYF.

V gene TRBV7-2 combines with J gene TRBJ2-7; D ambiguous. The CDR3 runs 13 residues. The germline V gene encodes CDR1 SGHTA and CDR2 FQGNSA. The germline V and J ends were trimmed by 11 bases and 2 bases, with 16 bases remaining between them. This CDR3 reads CAWGAQATYEQYF. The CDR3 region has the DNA TGTGCCTGGGGTGCGCAGGCCACCTACGAGCAGTACTTC.

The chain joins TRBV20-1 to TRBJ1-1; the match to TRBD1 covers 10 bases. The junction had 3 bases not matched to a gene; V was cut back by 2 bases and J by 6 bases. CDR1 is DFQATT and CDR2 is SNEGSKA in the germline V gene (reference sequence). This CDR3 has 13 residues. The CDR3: CSARPGQGAEAFF. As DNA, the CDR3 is TGCAGTGCTAGACCAGGACAGGGGGCTGAAGCTTTCTTT.

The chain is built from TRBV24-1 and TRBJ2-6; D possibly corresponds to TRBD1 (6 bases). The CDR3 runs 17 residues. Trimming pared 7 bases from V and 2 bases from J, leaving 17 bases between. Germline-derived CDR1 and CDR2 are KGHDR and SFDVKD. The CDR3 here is CATSAPSGEAGANVLTF. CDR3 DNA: TGTGCCACCAGCGCGCCGTCAGGGGAAGCTGGGGCCAACGTCCTGACTTTC.